The rows below give T cell receptor beta chains drawn from one sample of a study of blood T cell repertoires in COVID-19. Repertoires were generated with immunoSEQ multiplex PCR, while TCRdb's copy carries only in-frame clones and drops some. The table records around 240,000 clones, approximately 90% of them present only once. Sequencing input: PBMCs or T cells enriched from blood (not recorded which). These receptors came from a man aged 45-65 years who had been exposed to COVID-19. The CDR3 runs from the conserved cysteine through the conserved F or W. Fields, in order: D gene, J gene, V gene, clone size, CDR3 protein, CDR3 DNA. D genes are given only for firm matches. Clone size is not always given. Where it is, it says once, few, many or a class for expanded clones.

TRBD1 | TRBJ2-1 | TRBV18 | - | CASSPRQGFGNEQFF | TGTGCCAGCTCACCACGACAGGGTTTTGGCAATGAGCAGTTCTTC
- | TRBJ1-2 | TRBV6-1 | - | CASSEDRYLYGYTF | TGTGCCAGCAGTGAGGACAGATACCTCTATGGCTACACCTTC
- | TRBJ2-1 | TRBV21-1 | - | CASHSGAHNEQFF | TGTGCCAGTCATAGCGGGGCCCACAATGAGCAGTTCTTC
- | TRBJ1-3 | TRBV28 | - | CASSISGNTIYF | TGTGCCAGCAGTATCAGTGGAAACACCATATATTTT
- | TRBJ1-1 | TRBV20-1 | - | CSASGGYGAFF | TGCAGTGCAAGTGGAGGTTATGGGGCTTTCTTT
TRBD2 | TRBJ2-3 | TRBV5-1 | - | CASSFIGGTSGRTDTQYF | TGCGCCAGCAGCTTCATCGGCGGGACTAGCGGGAGAACAGATACGCAGTATTTT
TRBD2 | TRBJ2-5 | TRBV4-1 | - | CASSQPTSGQGETQYF | TGCGCCAGCAGCCAACCTACTAGCGGGCAGGGGGAGACCCAGTACTTC
- | TRBJ2-5 | TRBV5-1 | - | CASSLGVSVGETQYF | TGCGCCAGCAGCTTGGGTGTCTCGGTCGGAGAGACCCAGTACTTC
- | TRBJ2-2 | TRBV4-2 | once | CASSQAGTNTGELFF | TGTGCCAGCAGCCAAGCTGGCACGAACACCGGGGAGCTGTTTTTT
TRBD2 | TRBJ2-3 | TRBV10-3 | - | CAVLATSTDTQYF | TGTGCCGTACTAGCGACCAGCACAGATACGCAGTATTTT
TRBD2 | TRBJ2-3 | TRBV6-5 | - | CASTSLAGGTDTQYF | TGTGCCAGCACCTCGCTAGCGGGGGGCACAGATACGCAGTATTTT
- | TRBJ2-3 | TRBV5-1 | - | CASSLEGTDTQYF | TGCGCCAGCAGCTTGGAGGGGACAGATACGCAGTATTTT
TRBD2 | TRBJ2-3 | TRBV11-2 | - | CASSSTSGSDTQYF | TGTGCCAGCAGCTCGACTAGCGGGTCAGATACGCAGTATTTT
- | TRBJ1-2 | TRBV30 | - | CAWSWEGHYTF | TGTGCCTGGAGTTGGGAGGGGCACTACACCTTC
TRBD1 | TRBJ1-6 | TRBV5-4 | - | CASSLVGGQNNSPLHF | TGTGCCAGCAGCTTGGTGGGGGGACAGAATAATTCACCCCTCCACTTT
- | TRBJ1-5 | TRBV24-1 | - | CATSAGLAQHF | TGTGCCACCAGTGCCGGTCTGGCCCAGCATTTT
TRBD1 | TRBJ1-3 | TRBV30 | - | CAWIGQGHSGNTIYF | TGTGCCTGGATTGGACAGGGGCACTCTGGAAACACCATATATTTT
- | TRBJ1-2 | TRBV20-1 | - | CSASVQGDYGYTF | TGCAGTGCTAGTGTCCAGGGCGACTATGGCTACACCTTC
TRBD1 | TRBJ1-6 | TRBV15 | - | CATSTGTAMSPLHF | TGTGCCACCAGCACCGGGACAGCCATGTCTCCCCTCCACTTT
TRBD1 | TRBJ1-1 | TRBV19 | - | CASSIGPSGQGGRGEAFF | TGTGCCAGTAGTATAGGTCCATCGGGACAGGGGGGCCGGGGTGAAGCTTTCTTT
- | TRBJ1-1 | TRBV27 | - | CASSLGANTEAFF | TGTGCCAGCAGTTTAGGGGCAAACACTGAAGCTTTCTTT
- | TRBJ1-1 | TRBV11-3 | - | CASSLEANTEAFF | TGTGCCAGCAGCTTGGAGGCGAACACTGAAGCTTTCTTT
- | TRBJ1-5 | TRBV3-1/TRBV3-2 | - | CASSQSGVDNQPQHF | TGTGCCAGCAGCCAATCCGGGGTGGACAATCAGCCCCAGCATTTT
- | TRBJ2-2 | TRBV2 | - | CASRRTANTGELFF | TGTGCCAGCAGAAGGACAGCGAACACCGGGGAGCTGTTTTTT
- | TRBJ2-1 | TRBV7-2 | - | CASSFRGAYNEQFF | TGTGCCAGCAGCTTCCGGGGTGCTTACAATGAGCAGTTCTTC
- | TRBJ1-6 | TRBV19 | - | CASSLATGWGNNSPLHF | TGTGCCAGTAGTCTCGCAACAGGGTGGGGAAATAATTCACCCCTCCACTTT
- | TRBJ1-2 | TRBV16 | - | CASSQSEGYTF | TGTGCCAGCAGCCAATCGGAGGGCTACACCTTC
- | TRBJ1-1 | TRBV19 | - | CASSVTGRTEAFF | TGTGCCAGTAGTGTAACAGGGAGAACTGAAGCTTTCTTT
- | TRBJ1-2 | TRBV4-1 | - | CASSQEYYSSDRRYGYTF | TGCGCCAGCAGCCAAGAATACTATAGTAGCGACAGGCGTTATGGCTACACCTTC
TRBD1 | TRBJ1-5 | TRBV19 | - | CASSTLTGGQPQHF | TGTGCCAGTAGTACCTTAACAGGGGGGCAGCCCCAGCATTTT